This TCR beta chain was recorded in a study of CD8+ T cells in alopecia areata. Treatment here: oral pan-JAK inhibitor, 5-10 mg twice daily. Extraction and reverse transcription of RNA yielded cDNA as the sequencing template. Sequencing used immunoSEQ multiplex PCR; TCRdb keeps in-frame clones, though not all of them. Counted here are about 180,000 clones, about 53% occurring once; the ten biggest clones make up 10% to 11%. The sample in question was CD8+ T cells sorted from blood, obtained at week 24, from a patient treated with tofacitinib. This receptor was taken from a human donor with alopecia areata.

CDR3 sequence (DNA): TGCGCCAGCAGCCAAGAGGGGGCAGACCGAGAGCAGTTCTTC. It encodes CASSQEGADREQFF. J is TRBJ2-1 and V is TRBV4-1; a weak D match, TRBD1 (6 bases). CDR3 length equals 14 residues. V lost 0 bases and J 10 bases, leaving 13 bases between the germline ends. Looked up from germline, CDR1 is MGHRA and CDR2 is YSYEKL.